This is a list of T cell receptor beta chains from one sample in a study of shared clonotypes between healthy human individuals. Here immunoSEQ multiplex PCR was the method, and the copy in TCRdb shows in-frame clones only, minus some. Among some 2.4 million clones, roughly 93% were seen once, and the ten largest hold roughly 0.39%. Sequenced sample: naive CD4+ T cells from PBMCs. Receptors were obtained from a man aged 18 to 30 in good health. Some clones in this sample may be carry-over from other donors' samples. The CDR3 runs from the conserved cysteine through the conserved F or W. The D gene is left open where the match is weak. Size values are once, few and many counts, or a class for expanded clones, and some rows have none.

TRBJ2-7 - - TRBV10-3 CAISESMPLVEQYF TGTGCCATCAGTGAGTCGATGCCTCTAGTAGAGCAGTACTTC
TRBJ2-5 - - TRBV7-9 CASSVRPVVGQETQYF TGTGCCAGCAGCGTGCGACCGGTGGTAGGGCAAGAGACCCAGTACTTC
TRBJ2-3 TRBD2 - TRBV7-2 CASSLGGEGSTQYF TGTGCCAGCAGCTTAGGAGGGGAGGGTTCGACGCAGTATTTT
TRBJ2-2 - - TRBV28 CASMVANTGELFF TGTGCCAGCATGGTGGCGAACACCGGGGAGCTGTTTTTT
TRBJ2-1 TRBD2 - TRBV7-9 CASSRLAGGGEDEQFF TGTGCCAGCAGCAGACTAGCGGGAGGGGGCGAAGATGAGCAGTTCTTC
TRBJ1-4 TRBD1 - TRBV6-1 CASTRTGINEKLFF TGTGCCAGCACCCGGACAGGGATAAATGAAAAACTGTTTTTT
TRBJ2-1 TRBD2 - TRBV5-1 CASRTSGDYNEQFF TGCGCCAGCAGAACTAGCGGTGACTACAATGAGCAGTTCTTC
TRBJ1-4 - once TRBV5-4 CASSLGAGGEKLFF TGTGCCAGCAGCTTGGGGGCGGGAGGGGAAAAACTGTTTTTT
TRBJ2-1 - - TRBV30 CAWSVLSYNEQFF TGTGCCTGGAGCGTACTGTCCTACAATGAGCAGTTCTTC
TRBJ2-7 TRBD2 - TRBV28 CASRLSGSSYEQYF TGTGCCAGCAGACTAAGCGGGAGCTCCTACGAGCAGTACTTC
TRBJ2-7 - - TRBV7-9 CASSSGVEQYF TGTGCCAGCAGCTCGGGGGTCGAGCAGTACTTC
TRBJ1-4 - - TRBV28 CASRPPTAFNEKLFF TGTGCCAGCAGACCTCCGACAGCCTTTAATGAAAAACTGTTTTTT
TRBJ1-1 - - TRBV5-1 CASSARTEGTEAFF TGCGCCAGCAGCGCCAGGACGGAGGGGACTGAAGCTTTCTTT
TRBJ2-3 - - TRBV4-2 CASSPSRDFRDTQYF TGTGCCAGCAGCCCGAGCAGGGACTTTAGAGATACGCAGTATTTT
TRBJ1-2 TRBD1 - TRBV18 CASSPSTGKIYGYTF TGTGCCAGCTCACCGTCGACAGGGAAAATATATGGCTACACCTTC
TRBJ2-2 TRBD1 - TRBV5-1 CASSRTGLTIGELFF TGCGCCAGCAGTCGGACAGGGTTAACCATCGGGGAGCTGTTTTTT
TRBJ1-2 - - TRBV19 CASQPGSEPYGYTF TGTGCCAGTCAACCAGGGTCGGAGCCCTATGGCTACACCTTC
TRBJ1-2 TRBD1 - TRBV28 CASSSGTGGFGGYTF TGTGCCAGCAGCTCTGGGACAGGGGGATTCGGAGGCTACACCTTC
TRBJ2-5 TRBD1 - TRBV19 CASSIPGQGAETQYF TGTGCCAGTAGTATCCCGGGACAGGGGGCCGAGACCCAGTACTTC
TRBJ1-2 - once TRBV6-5 CASSYKGVYGYTF TGTGCCAGCAGTTATAAGGGGGTCTATGGCTACACCTTC
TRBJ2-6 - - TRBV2 CASKVLSGANVLTF TGTGCCAGCAAGGTACTCTCTGGGGCCAACGTCCTGACTTTC
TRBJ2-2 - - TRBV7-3 CASSPTQSNTGELFF TGTGCCAGTTCCCCGACACAATCGAACACCGGGGAGCTGTTTTTT
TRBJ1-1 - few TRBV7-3 CASSLLGSRNTEAFF TGTGCCAGCAGCTTGCTAGGGAGCCGGAACACTGAAGCTTTCTTT
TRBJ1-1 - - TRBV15 CATSRDASTVEAFF TGTGCCACCAGCAGAGATGCTTCGACAGTTGAAGCTTTCTTT
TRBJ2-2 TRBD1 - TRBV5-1 CASCRYPSSGTANTGELFF TGCGCCAGCTGCCGGTATCCCTCGTCCGGGACAGCGAACACCGGGGAGCTGTTTTTT
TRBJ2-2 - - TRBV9 CASSVRAGATGELFF TGTGCCAGCAGCGTCCGGGCGGGGGCGACCGGGGAGCTGTTTTTT
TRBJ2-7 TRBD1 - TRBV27 CASSLKPGQGSYEQYF TGTGCCAGCAGTTTAAAGCCCGGACAGGGCTCCTACGAGCAGTACTTC
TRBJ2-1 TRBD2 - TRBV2 CASSEARGGSYNEQFF TGTGCCAGCAGTGAAGCGCGGGGGGGTTCCTACAATGAGCAGTTCTTC
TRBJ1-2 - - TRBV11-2 CASSLELGRRLYGYTF TGTGCCAGCAGCTTAGAATTAGGACGGAGACTCTATGGCTACACCTTC
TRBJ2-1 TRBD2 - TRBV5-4 CASSLASTSGYNEQFF TGTGCCAGCAGCTTGGCGTCGACTAGCGGATACAATGAGCAGTTCTTC
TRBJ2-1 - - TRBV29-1 CSVEGKADLYNEQFF TGCAGCGTTGAAGGAAAAGCGGACCTTTACAATGAGCAGTTCTTC
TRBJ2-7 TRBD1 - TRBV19 CASSNRGQGAYEQYF TGTGCCAGTAGTAATAGAGGACAGGGGGCTTACGAGCAGTACTTC
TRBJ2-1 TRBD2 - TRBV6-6 CASSSGLAGVEQFF TGTGCCAGCAGCTCGGGACTAGCGGGAGTTGAGCAGTTCTTC
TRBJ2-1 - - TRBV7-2 CASSIPQGGVPYNEQFF TGTGCCAGCAGCATACCACAGGGGGGGGTACCCTACAATGAGCAGTTCTTC
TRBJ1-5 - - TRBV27 CASSPTDSNQPQHF TGTGCCAGCAGTCCGACAGATAGCAATCAGCCCCAGCATTTT
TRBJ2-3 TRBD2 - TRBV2 CASSEYVVGGNADTQYF TGTGCCAGCAGTGAATATGTAGTGGGAGGGAACGCAGATACGCAGTATTTT
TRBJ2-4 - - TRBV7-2 CASSLVGSALAKNIQYF TGTGCCAGCAGCTTAGTCGGTAGCGCCCTAGCCAAAAACATTCAGTACTTC
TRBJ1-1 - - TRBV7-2 CASSLGVKGGTEAFF TGTGCCAGCAGCTTAGGGGTTAAGGGGGGCACTGAAGCTTTCTTT
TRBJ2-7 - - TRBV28 CASSLFPLGQGLGEQYF TGTGCCAGCAGTTTATTTCCCCTGGGGCAGGGATTAGGCGAGCAGTACTTC
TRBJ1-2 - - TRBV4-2 CASSQGKGWTWGGYTF TGTGCCAGCAGCCAAGGGAAGGGGTGGACTTGGGGAGGCTACACCTTC
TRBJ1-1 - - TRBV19 CASSIRGSSEAFF TGTGCCAGTAGTATTCGGGGGTCTAGTGAAGCTTTCTTT
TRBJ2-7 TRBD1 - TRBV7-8 CASSRTGTGYEQYF TGTGCCAGCAGCCGGACCGGGACAGGCTACGAGCAGTACTTC
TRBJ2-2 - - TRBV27 CASSFFGTGELFF TGTGCCAGCAGTTTTTTCGGCACCGGGGAGCTGTTTTTT
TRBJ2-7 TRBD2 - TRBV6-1 CASTTSGTAYEQYF TGTGCCAGCACAACTAGCGGGACCGCCTACGAGCAGTACTTC
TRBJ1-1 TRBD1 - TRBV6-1 CVSRRAGGTEAFF TGTGTCAGCAGGAGGGCAGGGGGCACTGAAGCTTTCTTT
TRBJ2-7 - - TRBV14 CASSRRPFNHFHF TGTGCCAGCAGCCGCCGGCCCTTCAACCACTTCCACTTC
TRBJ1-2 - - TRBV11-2 CASSSFRGGGYTF TGTGCCAGCAGTTCATTTAGGGGTGGAGGCTACACCTTC
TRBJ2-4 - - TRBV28 CASRSDVPLAKNIQYF TGTGCCAGCAGATCAGATGTGCCCCTAGCCAAAAACATTCAGTACTTC
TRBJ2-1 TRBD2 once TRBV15 CATSRDGAGDRNEQFF TGTGCCACCAGCAGAGACGGGGCGGGAGATCGCAATGAGCAGTTCTTC
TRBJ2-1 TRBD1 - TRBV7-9 CASSQRQGSLHEQFF TGTGCCAGCAGCCAACGACAGGGAAGCCTTCATGAGCAGTTCTTC
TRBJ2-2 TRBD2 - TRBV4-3 CASSLTPGLAIAGELFF TGCGCCAGCAGCCTGACCCCGGGACTAGCGATCGCCGGGGAGCTGTTTTTT
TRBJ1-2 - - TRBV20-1 CSASPVYGYTF TGCAGTGCTAGCCCCGTGTATGGCTACACCTTC